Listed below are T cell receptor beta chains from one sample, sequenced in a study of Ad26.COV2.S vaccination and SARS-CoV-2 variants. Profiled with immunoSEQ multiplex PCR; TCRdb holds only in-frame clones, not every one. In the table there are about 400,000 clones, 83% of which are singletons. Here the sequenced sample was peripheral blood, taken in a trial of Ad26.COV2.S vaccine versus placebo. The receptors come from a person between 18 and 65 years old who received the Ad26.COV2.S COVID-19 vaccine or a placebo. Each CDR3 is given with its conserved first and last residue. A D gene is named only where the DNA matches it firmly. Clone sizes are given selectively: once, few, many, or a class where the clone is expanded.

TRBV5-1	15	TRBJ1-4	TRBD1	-	CASSYRGESWEKLFF	TGCGCCAGCAGCTACAGGGGAGAGTCATGGGAAAAACTGTTTTTT
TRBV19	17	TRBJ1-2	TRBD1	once	CASTTTGTGGPTKGYTF	TGTGCCAGTACCACTACCGGGACAGGGGGGCCAACCAAAGGCTACACCTTC
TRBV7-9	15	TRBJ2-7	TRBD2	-	CASSLPGLAAYEQYF	TGTGCCAGCAGCCTCCCGGGACTAGCGGCCTACGAGCAGTACTTC
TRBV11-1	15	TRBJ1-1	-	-	CASSSRAMGGAEAFF	TGTGCCAGCAGCTCCAGGGCGATGGGGGGAGCTGAAGCTTTCTTT
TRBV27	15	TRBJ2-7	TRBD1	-	CASSLAGTGPYEQYF	TGTGCCAGCAGTTTAGCCGGGACAGGGCCCTACGAGCAGTACTTC
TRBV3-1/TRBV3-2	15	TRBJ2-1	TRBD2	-	CASSQGERGGNEQFF	TGTGCCAGCAGCCAAGGGGAGCGGGGTGGAAATGAGCAGTTCTTC
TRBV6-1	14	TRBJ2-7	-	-	CASSEGLHGYEQYF	TGTGCCAGCAGTGAAGGACTCCATGGATACGAGCAGTACTTC
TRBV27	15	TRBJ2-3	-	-	CASSLTAPSTDTQYF	TGTGCCAGCAGTTTGACGGCCCCTAGCACAGATACGCAGTATTTT
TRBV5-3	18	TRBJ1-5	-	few	CARSLPHYQGKGNQPQHF	TGTGCCAGAAGCCTACCTCACTACCAGGGGAAGGGCAATCAGCCCCAGCATTTT
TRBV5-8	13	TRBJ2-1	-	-	CASSFLQDNEQFF	TGTGCCAGCAGCTTTCTGCAGGACAATGAGCAGTTCTTC
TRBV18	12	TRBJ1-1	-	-	CASSPPAGEAFF	TGTGCCAGCTCACCACCGGCGGGGGAAGCTTTCTTT
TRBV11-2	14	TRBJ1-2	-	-	CASSPMGPVYGYTF	TGTGCCAGCAGCCCGATGGGGCCAGTATATGGCTACACCTTC
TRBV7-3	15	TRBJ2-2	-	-	CASSLKTGHTGELFF	TGTGCCAGCAGCTTAAAGACGGGGCATACCGGGGAGCTGTTTTTT
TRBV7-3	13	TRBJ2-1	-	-	CASSLNAHNEQFF	TGTGCCAGCAGCTTAAACGCCCACAATGAGCAGTTCTTC
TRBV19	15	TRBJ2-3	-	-	CASSIASTATDTQYF	TGTGCCAGTAGTATAGCTTCGACCGCGACAGATACGCAGTATTTT
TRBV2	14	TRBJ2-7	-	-	CASSDMTDSYEQYF	TGTGCCAGCAGTGATATGACAGACTCCTACGAGCAGTACTTC
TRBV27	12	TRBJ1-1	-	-	CASSLRGTEAFF	TGTGCCAGCAGTTTAAGGGGGACTGAAGCTTTCTTT
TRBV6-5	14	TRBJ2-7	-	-	CASRKRDGFYEQYF	TGTGCCAGCAGGAAAAGGGACGGCTTCTACGAGCAGTACTTC
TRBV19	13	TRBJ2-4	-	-	CASRGFGKNIQYF	TGTGCCAGCCGGGGATTCGGCAAAAACATTCAGTACTTC
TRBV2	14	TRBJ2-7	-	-	CASSVKGSTYEQYF	TGTGCCAGCAGTGTTAAGGGTTCAACCTACGAGCAGTACTTC
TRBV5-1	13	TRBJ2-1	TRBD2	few	CASSQMTSREQFF	TGCGCCAGCAGCCAAATGACTAGCCGTGAGCAGTTCTTC
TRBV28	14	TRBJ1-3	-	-	CASSFGRAGNTIYF	TGTGCCAGCAGTTTCGGCAGGGCTGGAAACACCATATATTTT
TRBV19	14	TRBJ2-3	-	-	CASSINVYTDTQYF	TGTGCCAGTAGTATAAATGTTTACACAGATACGCAGTATTTT
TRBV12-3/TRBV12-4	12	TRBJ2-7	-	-	CASSSQVYEQYF	TGTGCCAGCAGTTCCCAGGTCTACGAGCAGTACTTC
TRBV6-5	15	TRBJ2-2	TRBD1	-	CASSYDRGGTGELFF	TGTGCCAGCAGTTACGACAGGGGTGGAACCGGGGAGCTGTTTTTT
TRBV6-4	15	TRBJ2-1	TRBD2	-	CASSLLAGGPNEQFF	TGTGCCAGCAGTCTTCTAGCGGGAGGGCCCAATGAGCAGTTCTTC
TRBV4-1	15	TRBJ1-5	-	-	CASSQDVPAHQPQHF	TGCGCCAGCAGCCAAGATGTGCCAGCCCATCAGCCCCAGCATTTT